These T cell receptor beta chains were read from a single sample in a study of blood T cell repertoires in COVID-19. TCRdb's table, derived via immunoSEQ multiplex PCR, lists solely in-frame clones and lacks some. Here the sample spans roughly 24,000 clones, 82% being singletons. The sequencing sample was made of peripheral blood. The source is a human donor in a cohort sampled during active COVID-19. The CDR3 runs from the conserved cysteine through the conserved F or W. Each record gives: clone size, V gene, J gene, D gene, CDR3 protein, CDR3 DNA. A D gene is named only where the DNA matches it firmly. A clone size is listed for some rows: how often the clone was seen (once, few, many), or a class if it is expanded.

clone size: -
V gene: TRBV30
J gene: TRBJ2-1
D gene: TRBD2
CDR3 protein: CAWDSGGSSYNEQFF
CDR3 DNA: TGTGCCTGGGATAGCGGGGGGAGCTCCTACAATGAGCAGTTCTTC

clone size: -
V gene: TRBV4-1
J gene: TRBJ2-3
D gene: -
CDR3 protein: CASSHRVDNTDTQYF
CDR3 DNA: TGCGCCAGCAGTCACCGGGTGGATAACACAGATACGCAGTATTTT

clone size: -
V gene: TRBV7-3
J gene: TRBJ2-1
D gene: TRBD2
CDR3 protein: CASSLLRGEWNEQFF
CDR3 DNA: TGTGCCAGCAGCTTATTGCGGGGGGAATGGAATGAGCAGTTCTTC

clone size: -
V gene: TRBV9
J gene: TRBJ2-6
D gene: -
CDR3 protein: CASSVSSVGSGANVLTF
CDR3 DNA: TGTGCCAGCAGCGTCTCCTCCGTCGGTTCTGGGGCCAACGTCCTGACTTTC

clone size: -
V gene: TRBV4-1
J gene: TRBJ1-3
D gene: -
CDR3 protein: CASSQDGGAYSGNTIYF
CDR3 DNA: TGCGCCAGCAGCCAAGATGGTGGGGCCTACTCTGGAAACACCATATATTTT

clone size: -
V gene: TRBV5-4
J gene: TRBJ2-3
D gene: -
CDR3 protein: CASSLPGRRDTQYF
CDR3 DNA: TGTGCCAGCAGCTTGCCAGGGAGGCGAGATACGCAGTATTTT

clone size: few
V gene: TRBV6-6
J gene: TRBJ2-1
D gene: -
CDR3 protein: CASSYSRNEQFF
CDR3 DNA: TGTGCCAGCAGTTACTCCCGGAATGAGCAGTTCTTC

clone size: -
V gene: TRBV5-1
J gene: TRBJ2-2
D gene: TRBD1
CDR3 protein: CASSSQGAPNTGELFF
CDR3 DNA: TGCGCCAGCAGCTCGCAGGGGGCGCCGAACACCGGGGAGCTGTTTTTT

clone size: -
V gene: TRBV15
J gene: TRBJ2-1
D gene: -
CDR3 protein: CATSRADSRIAALYNEQFF
CDR3 DNA: TGTGCCACCAGCAGAGCAGACTCCCGAATAGCGGCCCTCTACAATGAGCAGTTCTTC

clone size: -
V gene: TRBV18
J gene: TRBJ2-2
D gene: -
CDR3 protein: CASSPTRGTGELFF
CDR3 DNA: TGTGCCAGCTCCCCGACCCGGGGGACCGGGGAGCTGTTTTTT

clone size: -
V gene: TRBV18
J gene: TRBJ2-7
D gene: TRBD1
CDR3 protein: CASSPSGGLGSYEQYF
CDR3 DNA: TGTGCCAGCTCCCCCTCAGGGGGTTTGGGGTCCTACGAGCAGTACTTC

clone size: -
V gene: TRBV30
J gene: TRBJ1-6
D gene: -
CDR3 protein: CASTGRGAGHNSPLHF
CDR3 DNA: TGTGCCTCGACTGGGCGAGGTGCAGGGCATAATTCACCCCTCCACTTT

clone size: -
V gene: TRBV7-3
J gene: TRBJ2-1
D gene: TRBD2
CDR3 protein: CASSSTSGGYNEQFF
CDR3 DNA: TGTGCCAGCAGCTCCACTAGCGGGGGCTACAATGAGCAGTTCTTC

clone size: -
V gene: TRBV18
J gene: TRBJ1-2
D gene: TRBD1
CDR3 protein: CASSPRPGTGSTVMGYTF
CDR3 DNA: TGTGCCAGCTCACCCCGTCCCGGGACAGGCTCAACGGTTATGGGCTACACCTTC

clone size: -
V gene: TRBV7-6
J gene: TRBJ2-1
D gene: TRBD2
CDR3 protein: CASSDLGTSGGYNEQFF
CDR3 DNA: TGTGCCAGCAGCGACCTCGGGACTAGCGGAGGCTACAATGAGCAGTTCTTC

clone size: few
V gene: TRBV6-2/TRBV6-3
J gene: TRBJ1-5
D gene: TRBD1
CDR3 protein: CASSSGQGRTYSNQPQHF
CDR3 DNA: TGTGCCAGCAGCTCGGGACAGGGGCGAACCTATAGCAATCAGCCCCAGCATTTT

clone size: -
V gene: TRBV7-2
J gene: TRBJ1-1
D gene: -
CDR3 protein: CASSSDSGLRGTEAFF
CDR3 DNA: TGTGCCAGCAGCTCAGATTCGGGCCTACGGGGCACTGAAGCTTTCTTT

clone size: -
V gene: TRBV15
J gene: TRBJ2-3
D gene: -
CDR3 protein: CATSRVSGRFTDTQYF
CDR3 DNA: TGTGCCACCAGCAGAGTGAGCGGGCGCTTCACAGATACGCAGTATTTT

clone size: -
V gene: TRBV28
J gene: TRBJ2-7
D gene: TRBD2
CDR3 protein: CAINPDSGSSYEQYF
CDR3 DNA: TGTGCCATCAATCCCGATAGCGGGAGCTCCTACGAGCAGTACTTC

clone size: -
V gene: TRBV19
J gene: TRBJ2-1
D gene: TRBD2
CDR3 protein: CASSETSGGINEQFF
CDR3 DNA: TGTGCCAGTAGTGAAACTAGCGGGGGGATCAATGAGCAGTTCTTC

clone size: -
V gene: TRBV11-1
J gene: TRBJ2-1
D gene: TRBD1
CDR3 protein: CASSFQTGQGAGEQFF
CDR3 DNA: TGTGCCAGCAGCTTTCAAACGGGGCAGGGGGCCGGTGAGCAGTTCTTC

clone size: few
V gene: TRBV7-9
J gene: TRBJ1-5
D gene: TRBD1
CDR3 protein: CASSRGTAGQPQHF
CDR3 DNA: TGTGCCAGCAGCCGCGGGACAGCCGGGCAGCCCCAGCATTTT

clone size: -
V gene: TRBV19
J gene: TRBJ1-5
D gene: -
CDR3 protein: CASSTGPREGNQPQHF
CDR3 DNA: TGTGCCAGTAGTACCGGCCCCAGGGAGGGCAATCAGCCCCAGCATTTT

clone size: once
V gene: TRBV4-2
J gene: TRBJ2-5
D gene: TRBD1
CDR3 protein: CASSQGTGGLETQYF
CDR3 DNA: TGTGCCAGCAGCCAAGGAACAGGGGGCTTGGAGACCCAGTACTTC

clone size: -
V gene: TRBV19
J gene: TRBJ2-3
D gene: TRBD2
CDR3 protein: CASSIRAGGLDTQYF
CDR3 DNA: TGTGCCAGTAGTATAAGGGCGGGAGGCCTAGATACGCAGTATTTT

clone size: -
V gene: TRBV29-1
J gene: TRBJ2-2
D gene: -
CDR3 protein: CSVGPLNTGELFF
CDR3 DNA: TGCAGCGTTGGTCCCTTGAACACCGGGGAGCTGTTTTTT

clone size: -
V gene: TRBV15
J gene: TRBJ1-3
D gene: -
CDR3 protein: CATSRDYSGNTIYF
CDR3 DNA: TGTGCCACCAGCAGAGATTACTCTGGAAACACCATATATTTT

clone size: -
V gene: TRBV3-1/TRBV3-2
J gene: TRBJ2-7
D gene: TRBD1
CDR3 protein: CASGDRELEQYF
CDR3 DNA: TGTGCCAGCGGGGACAGGGAACTCGAGCAGTACTTC

clone size: -
V gene: TRBV27
J gene: TRBJ2-2
D gene: TRBD2
CDR3 protein: CASMELAGVVNTGELFF
CDR3 DNA: TGTGCCAGCATGGAATTAGCGGGAGTGGTGAACACCGGGGAGCTGTTTTTT

clone size: -
V gene: TRBV27
J gene: TRBJ1-5
D gene: TRBD1
CDR3 protein: CASSRQGSNQPQHF
CDR3 DNA: TGTGCCAGCAGTAGACAGGGGAGCAATCAGCCCCAGCATTTT

clone size: few
V gene: TRBV20-1
J gene: TRBJ2-1
D gene: TRBD2
CDR3 protein: CSAGDKREQFF
CDR3 DNA: TGCAGCGCGGGAGACAAGAGAGAGCAGTTCTTC

clone size: -
V gene: TRBV24-1
J gene: TRBJ2-1
D gene: TRBD2
CDR3 protein: CATSETGTSFNEQFF
CDR3 DNA: TGTGCCACCAGCGAGACCGGGACTAGCTTCAATGAGCAGTTCTTC